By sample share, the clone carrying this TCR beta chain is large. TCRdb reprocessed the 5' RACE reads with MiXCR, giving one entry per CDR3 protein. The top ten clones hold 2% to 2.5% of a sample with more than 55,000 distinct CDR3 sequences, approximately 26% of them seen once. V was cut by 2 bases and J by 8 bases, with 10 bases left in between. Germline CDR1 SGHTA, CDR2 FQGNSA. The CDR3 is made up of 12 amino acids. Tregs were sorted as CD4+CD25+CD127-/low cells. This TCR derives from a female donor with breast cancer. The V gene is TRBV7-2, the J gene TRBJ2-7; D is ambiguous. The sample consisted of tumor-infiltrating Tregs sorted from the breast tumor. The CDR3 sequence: CASSLPAQQQYF. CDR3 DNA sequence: TGTGCCAGCAGCTTACCTGCGCAGCAGCAGTACTTC.